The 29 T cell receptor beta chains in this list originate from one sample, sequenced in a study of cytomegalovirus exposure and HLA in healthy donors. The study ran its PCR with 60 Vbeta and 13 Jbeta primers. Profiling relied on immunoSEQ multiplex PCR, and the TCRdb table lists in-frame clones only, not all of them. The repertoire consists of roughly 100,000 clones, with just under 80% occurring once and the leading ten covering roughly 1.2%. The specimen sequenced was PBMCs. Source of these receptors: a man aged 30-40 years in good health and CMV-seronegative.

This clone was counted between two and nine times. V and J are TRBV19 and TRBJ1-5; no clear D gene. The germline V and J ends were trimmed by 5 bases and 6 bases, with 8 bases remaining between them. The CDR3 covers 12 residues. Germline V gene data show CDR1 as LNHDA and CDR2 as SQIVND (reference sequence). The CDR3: CASSEDGQPQHF. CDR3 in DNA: TGTGCCAGTAGTGAGGATGGTCAGCCCCAGCATTTT.

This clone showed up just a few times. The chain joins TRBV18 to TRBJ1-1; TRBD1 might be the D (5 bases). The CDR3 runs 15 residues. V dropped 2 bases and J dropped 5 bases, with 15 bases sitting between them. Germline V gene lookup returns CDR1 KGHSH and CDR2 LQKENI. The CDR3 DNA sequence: TGTGCCAGCTCACCAGGGATACAGGTTATAACTGAAGCTTTCTTT. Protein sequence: CASSPGIQVITEAFF.

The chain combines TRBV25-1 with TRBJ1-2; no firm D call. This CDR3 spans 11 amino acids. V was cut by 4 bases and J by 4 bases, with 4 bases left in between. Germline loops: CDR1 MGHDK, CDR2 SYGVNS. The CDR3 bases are TGTGCCAGCAGTGGAGCCTATGGCTACACCTTC. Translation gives CASSGAYGYTF.

CDR3 residues: CASSYWGGADTGELFF. The CDR3 nucleotides read TGTGCCAGCAGTTACTGGGGGGGCGCGGACACCGGGGAGCTGTTTTTT. V is TRBV6-5 and J is TRBJ2-2, with D perhaps TRBD2 (7 bases). The CDR3 has 16 amino acids. The germline V gene encodes CDR1 MNHEY and CDR2 SVGAGI. V was shortened by 1 base and J by 3 bases, with 12 bases between the two germline ends.

CDR3 protein: CASSYESGPSTDTQYF. In nucleotides, the CDR3 is TGTGCCAGCAGTTATGAGTCAGGTCCAAGCACAGATACGCAGTATTTT. The chain has TRBV6-5 and TRBJ2-3; no firm D call. This CDR3 spans 16 amino acids. Trimming removed 3 bases at V and 0 bases at J, with 13 bases between. The germline V gene encodes CDR1 MNHEY and CDR2 SVGAGI.

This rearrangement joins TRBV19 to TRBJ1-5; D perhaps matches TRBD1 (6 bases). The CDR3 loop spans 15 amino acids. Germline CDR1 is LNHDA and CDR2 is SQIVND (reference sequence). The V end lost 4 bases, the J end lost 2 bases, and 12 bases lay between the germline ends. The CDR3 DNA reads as TGTGCCAGTAGTACGGCCGGGGGGCGCAATCAGCCCCAGCATTTT. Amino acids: CASSTAGGRNQPQHF.

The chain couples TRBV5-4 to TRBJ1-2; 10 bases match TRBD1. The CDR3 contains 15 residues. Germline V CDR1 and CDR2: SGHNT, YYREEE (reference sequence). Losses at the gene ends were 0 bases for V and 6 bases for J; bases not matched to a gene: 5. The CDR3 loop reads CASSLAGTGVNGYTF. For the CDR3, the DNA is TGTGCCAGCAGCTTGGCCGGGACAGGGGTCAATGGCTACACCTTC.

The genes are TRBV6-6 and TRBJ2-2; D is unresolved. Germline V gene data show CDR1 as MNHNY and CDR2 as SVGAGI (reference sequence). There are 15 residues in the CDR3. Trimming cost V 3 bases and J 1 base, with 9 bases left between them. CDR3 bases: TGTGCCAGCAGTTATTGGCAATTGAACACCGGGGAGCTGTTTTTT. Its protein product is CASSYWQLNTGELFF.

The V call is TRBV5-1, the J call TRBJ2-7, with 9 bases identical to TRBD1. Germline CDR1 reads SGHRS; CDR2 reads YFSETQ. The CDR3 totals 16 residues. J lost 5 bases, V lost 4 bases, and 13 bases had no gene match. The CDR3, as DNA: TGCGCCAGCAGCCCGCAAACAGGGGGCGTCTGGGACGAGCAGTACTTC. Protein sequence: CASSPQTGGVWDEQYF.

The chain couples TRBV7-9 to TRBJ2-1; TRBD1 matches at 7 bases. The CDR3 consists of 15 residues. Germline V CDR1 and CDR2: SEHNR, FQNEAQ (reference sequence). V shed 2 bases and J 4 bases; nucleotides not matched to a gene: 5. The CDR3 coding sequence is TGTGCCAGCAGCTTACCTGGGACAGCGTACAATGAGCAGTTCTTC. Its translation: CASSLPGTAYNEQFF.

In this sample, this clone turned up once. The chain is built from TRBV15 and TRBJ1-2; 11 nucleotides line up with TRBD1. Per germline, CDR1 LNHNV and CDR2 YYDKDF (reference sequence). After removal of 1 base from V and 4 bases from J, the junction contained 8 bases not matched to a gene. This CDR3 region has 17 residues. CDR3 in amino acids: CATSRGKGQGVPYGYTF. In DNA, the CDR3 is TGTGCCACCAGCAGAGGGAAGGGACAGGGGGTTCCCTATGGCTACACCTTC.

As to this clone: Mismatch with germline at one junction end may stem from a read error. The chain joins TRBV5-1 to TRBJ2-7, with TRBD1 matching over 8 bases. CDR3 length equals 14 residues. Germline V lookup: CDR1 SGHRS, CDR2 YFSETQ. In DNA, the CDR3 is TGCGCCAGCAGCGAGACAGGGGCATCCTGCGAGCAGTACTTC. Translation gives CASSETGASCEQYF. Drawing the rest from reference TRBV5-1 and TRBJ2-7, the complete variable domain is KAGVTQTPRYLIKTRGQQVTLSCSPISGHRSVSWYQQTPGQGLQFLFEYFSETQRNKGNFPGRFSGRQFSNSRSEMNVSTLELGDSALYLCASSETGASCEQYFGPGTRLTVT.

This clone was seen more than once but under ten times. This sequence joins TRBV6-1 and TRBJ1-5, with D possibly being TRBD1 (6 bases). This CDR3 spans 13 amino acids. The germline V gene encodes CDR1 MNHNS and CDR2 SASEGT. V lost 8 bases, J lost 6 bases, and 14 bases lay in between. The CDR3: CASGRTGFQPQHF. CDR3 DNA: TGTGCCAGCGGACGAACAGGGTTTCAGCCCCAGCATTTT.

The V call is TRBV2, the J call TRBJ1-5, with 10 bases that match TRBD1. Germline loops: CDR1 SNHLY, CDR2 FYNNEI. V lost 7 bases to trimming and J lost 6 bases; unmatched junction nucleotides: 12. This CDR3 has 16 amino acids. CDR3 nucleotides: TGTGCCAGCAACGGAGACCGGGACAGGGGCAGTCAGCCCCAGCATTTT. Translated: CASNGDRDRGSQPQHF.

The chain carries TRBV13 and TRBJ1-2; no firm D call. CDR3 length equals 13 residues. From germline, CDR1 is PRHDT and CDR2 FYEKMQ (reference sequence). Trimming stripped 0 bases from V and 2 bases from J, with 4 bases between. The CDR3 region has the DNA TGTGCCAGCAGCTTAGGCAGGAACTATGGCTACACCTTC. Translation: CASSLGRNYGYTF.

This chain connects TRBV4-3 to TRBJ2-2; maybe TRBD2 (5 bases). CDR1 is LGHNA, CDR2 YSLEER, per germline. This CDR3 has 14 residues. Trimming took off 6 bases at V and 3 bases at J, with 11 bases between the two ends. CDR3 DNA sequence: TGCGCCAGCAGGCCCGAGGGTTACACCGGGGAGCTGTTTTTT. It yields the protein CASRPEGYTGELFF.

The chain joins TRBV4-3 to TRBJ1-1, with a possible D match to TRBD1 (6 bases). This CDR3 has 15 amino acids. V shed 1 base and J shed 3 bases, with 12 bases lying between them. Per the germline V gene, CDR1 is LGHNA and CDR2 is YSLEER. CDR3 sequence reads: CASSQGGGGDTEAFF. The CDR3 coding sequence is TGCGCCAGCAGCCAAGGAGGGGGTGGGGACACTGAAGCTTTCTTT.

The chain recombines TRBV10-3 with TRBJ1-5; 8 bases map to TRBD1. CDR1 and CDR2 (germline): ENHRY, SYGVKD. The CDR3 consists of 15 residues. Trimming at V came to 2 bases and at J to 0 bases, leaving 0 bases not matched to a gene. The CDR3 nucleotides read TGTGCCATCAGTGAGGACAGGGGTAGCAATCAGCCCCAGCATTTT. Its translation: CAISEDRGSNQPQHF.

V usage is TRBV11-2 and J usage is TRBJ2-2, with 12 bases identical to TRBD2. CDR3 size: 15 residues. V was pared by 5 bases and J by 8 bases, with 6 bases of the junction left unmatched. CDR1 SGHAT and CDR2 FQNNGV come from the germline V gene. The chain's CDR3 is CASSIRTSGTGELFF. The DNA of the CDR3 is TGTGCCAGCAGCATAAGGACTAGCGGGACGGGGGAGCTGTTTTTT.

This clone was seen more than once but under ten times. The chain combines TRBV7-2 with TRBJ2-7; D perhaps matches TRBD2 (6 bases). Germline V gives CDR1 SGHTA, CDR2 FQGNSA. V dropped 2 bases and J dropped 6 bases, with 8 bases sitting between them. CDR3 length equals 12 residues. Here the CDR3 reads CASSLMGGEQYF. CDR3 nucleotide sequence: TGTGCCAGCAGCTTAATGGGGGGCGAGCAGTACTTC.

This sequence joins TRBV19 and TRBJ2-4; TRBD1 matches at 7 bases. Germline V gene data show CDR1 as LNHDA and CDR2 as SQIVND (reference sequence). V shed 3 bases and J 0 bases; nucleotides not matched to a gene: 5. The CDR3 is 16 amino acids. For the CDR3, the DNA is TGTGCCAGTAGTATCTCCGACAGGGTAGCCAAAAACATTCAGTACTTC. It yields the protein CASSISDRVAKNIQYF. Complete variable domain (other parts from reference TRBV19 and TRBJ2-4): DGGITQSPKYLFRKEGQNVTLSCEQNLNHDAMYWYRQDPGQGLRLIYYSQIVNDFQKGDIAEGYSVSREKKESFPLTVTSAQKNPTAFYLCASSISDRVAKNIQYFGAGTRLSVL.

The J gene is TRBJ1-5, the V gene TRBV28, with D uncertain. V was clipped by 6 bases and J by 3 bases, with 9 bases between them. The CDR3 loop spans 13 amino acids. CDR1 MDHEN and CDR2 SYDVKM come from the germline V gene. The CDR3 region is CASRITFNQPQHF. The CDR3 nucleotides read TGTGCCAGCAGAATTACATTCAATCAGCCCCAGCATTTT.

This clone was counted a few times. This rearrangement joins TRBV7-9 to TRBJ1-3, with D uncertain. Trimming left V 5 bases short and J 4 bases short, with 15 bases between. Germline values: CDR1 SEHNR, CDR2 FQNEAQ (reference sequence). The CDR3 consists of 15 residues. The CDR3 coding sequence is TGTGCCAGCAGCACCACGCAGGTTGACGGAAACACCATATATTTT. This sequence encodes CASSTTQVDGNTIYF. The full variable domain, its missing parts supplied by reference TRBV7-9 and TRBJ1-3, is DTGVSQNPRHKITKRGQNVTFRCDPISEHNRLYWYRQTLGQGPEFLTYFQNEAQLEKSRLLSDRFSAERPKGSFSTLEIQRTEQGDSAMYLCASSTTQVDGNTIYFGEGSWLTVV.

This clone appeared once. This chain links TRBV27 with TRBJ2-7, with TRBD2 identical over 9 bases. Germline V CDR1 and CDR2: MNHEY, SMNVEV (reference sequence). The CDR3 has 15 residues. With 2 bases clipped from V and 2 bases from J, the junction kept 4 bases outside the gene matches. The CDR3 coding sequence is TGTGCCAGCAGTTTAAGCGGGAGGTTTACCTACGAGCAGTACTTC. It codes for CASSLSGRFTYEQYF.

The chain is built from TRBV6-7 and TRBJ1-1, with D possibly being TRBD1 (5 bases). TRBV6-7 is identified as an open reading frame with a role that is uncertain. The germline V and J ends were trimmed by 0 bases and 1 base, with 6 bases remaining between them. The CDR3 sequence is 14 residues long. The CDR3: CASSYSDRNTEAFF. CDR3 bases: TGTGCCAGCAGTTACTCTGACAGGAACACTGAAGCTTTCTTT.

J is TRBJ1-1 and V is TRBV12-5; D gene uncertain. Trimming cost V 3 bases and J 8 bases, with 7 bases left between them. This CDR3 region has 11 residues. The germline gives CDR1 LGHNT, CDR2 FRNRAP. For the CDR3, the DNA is TGTGCTAGTGGTTTCGGAGGGGAAGCTTTCTTT. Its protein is CASGFGGEAFF.

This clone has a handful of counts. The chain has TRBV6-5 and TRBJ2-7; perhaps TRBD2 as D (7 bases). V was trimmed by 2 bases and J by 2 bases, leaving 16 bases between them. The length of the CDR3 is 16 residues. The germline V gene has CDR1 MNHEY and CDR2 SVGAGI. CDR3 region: CASSYKGGGPPYEQYF. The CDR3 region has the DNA TGTGCCAGCAGTTACAAGGGGGGAGGGCCCCCCTACGAGCAGTACTTC.

The CDR3 DNA sequence: TGCGCCAGCAGCTTGACAGGGGGTTTTAATGGCTACACCTTC. Protein product: CASSLTGGFNGYTF. V and J are TRBV5-1 and TRBJ1-2; 8 bases line up with TRBD1. V gave up 1 base and J gave up 6 bases; unmatched junction bases: 5. Per the germline V gene, CDR1 is SGHRS and CDR2 is YFSETQ. The CDR3 loop spans 14 amino acids.

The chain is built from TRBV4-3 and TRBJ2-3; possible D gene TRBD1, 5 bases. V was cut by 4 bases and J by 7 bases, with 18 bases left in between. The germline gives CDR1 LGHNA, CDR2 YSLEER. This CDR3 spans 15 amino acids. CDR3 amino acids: CASSPDMTVTYTQYF. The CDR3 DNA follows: TGCGCCAGCAGCCCCGATATGACAGTTACCTATACGCAGTATTTT.